This TCR beta chain was obtained from a study of blood T cell repertoires in COVID-19. Study details: Samples taken during acute and convalescent COVID-19 were collected in the United States, Italy and Spain.

Per germline, CDR1 SGDLS and CDR2 YYNGEE. The CDR3 spans 18 residues. Germline trimming cut 2 bases from V and 0 bases from J; bases unmatched to any gene: 6. This clone was seen more than once but under ten times. Method: immunoSEQ multiplex PCR; TCRdb's copy keeps in-frame clones and lacks some. The table includes approximately 300,000 clones, approximately 81% detected once. Participant-given clinical history determined each cohort assignment. The chain links TRBV9 to TRBJ2-2, with 11 positions matching TRBD2. The TCR originated in a woman between 25 and 40 years old who had been exposed to COVID-19. Input material: PBMCs or T cells enriched from blood (not recorded which). CDR3 in DNA: TGTGCCAGCAGCGTCGGACTAGCGGGTAACGCGAACACCGGGGAGCTGTTTTTT. Amino acid sequence: CASSVGLAGNANTGELFF.